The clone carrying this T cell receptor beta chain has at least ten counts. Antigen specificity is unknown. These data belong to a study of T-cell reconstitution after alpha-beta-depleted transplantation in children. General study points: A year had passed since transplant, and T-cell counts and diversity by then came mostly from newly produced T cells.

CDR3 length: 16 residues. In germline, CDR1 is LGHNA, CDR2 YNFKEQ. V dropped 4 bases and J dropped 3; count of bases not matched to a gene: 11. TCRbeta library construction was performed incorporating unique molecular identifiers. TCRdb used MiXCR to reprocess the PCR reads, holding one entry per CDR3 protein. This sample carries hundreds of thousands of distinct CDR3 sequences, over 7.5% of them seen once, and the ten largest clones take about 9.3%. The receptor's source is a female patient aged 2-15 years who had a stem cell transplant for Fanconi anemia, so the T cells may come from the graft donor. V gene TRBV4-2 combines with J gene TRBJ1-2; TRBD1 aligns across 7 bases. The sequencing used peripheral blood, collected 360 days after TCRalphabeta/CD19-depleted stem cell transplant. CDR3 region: CASSPPQGRGDYGYTF. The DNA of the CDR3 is TGTGCCAGCAGCCCACCACAGGGCAGGGGGGACTATGGCTACACCTTC.